This TCR beta chain was obtained from a study of beta chain features in type 1 diabetes. Study-level findings and limits: Shorter templates might be favored by PCR, equally in patients and controls. The study found moderately but significantly shorter TCRB CDR3s in all four CD4+ subsets of Type 1 diabetes patients. TCRB repertoires of naive, central memory and Treg cells appeared more similar among patients than among healthy donors.

TCRB transcripts that were expressed got sequenced, as all of the isolated RNA had been reverse transcribed. Clones were sequenced by immunoSEQ multiplex PCR, and TCRdb holds only the in-frame ones, with some missing. The sample consists of around 25,000 clones, roughly 66% of them appearing once. As to this clone: Its cognate antigen is unknown.

Trimming removed 4 bases from V and 2 bases from J, with 21 bases in between. The CDR3 is made up of 19 amino acids. From germline, CDR1 is MDHEN and CDR2 SYDVKM. This sequence originates from a man younger than 30 with type 1 diabetes. The chain is built from TRBV28 and TRBJ1-6; no reliable D call. Sequenced sample: Tregs from blood. CDR3 sequence (DNA): TGTGCCAGCAGTTCGGGAGGGAGGTCGTCCATCCCCTATAATTCACCCCTCCACTTT. Its protein product is CASSSGGRSSIPYNSPLHF.